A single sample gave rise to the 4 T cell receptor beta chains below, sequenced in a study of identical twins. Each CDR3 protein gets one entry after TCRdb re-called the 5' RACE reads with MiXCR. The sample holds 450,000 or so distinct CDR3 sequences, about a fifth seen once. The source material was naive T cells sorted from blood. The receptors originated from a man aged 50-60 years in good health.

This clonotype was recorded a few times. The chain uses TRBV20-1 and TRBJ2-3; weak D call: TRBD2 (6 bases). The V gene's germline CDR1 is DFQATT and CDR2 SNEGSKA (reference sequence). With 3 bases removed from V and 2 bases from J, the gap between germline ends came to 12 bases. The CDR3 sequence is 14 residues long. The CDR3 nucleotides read TGCAGTGCTAGGAGGCGGGGCCACACAGATACGCAGTATTTT. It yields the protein CSARRRGHTDTQYF.

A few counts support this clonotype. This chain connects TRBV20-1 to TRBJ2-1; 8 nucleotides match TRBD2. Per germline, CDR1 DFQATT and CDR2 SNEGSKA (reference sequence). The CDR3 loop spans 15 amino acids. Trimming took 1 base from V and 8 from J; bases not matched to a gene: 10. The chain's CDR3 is CSARGGSGGQYEQFF. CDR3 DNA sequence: TGCAGTGCTAGAGGTGGATCGGGGGGGCAGTATGAGCAGTTCTTC.

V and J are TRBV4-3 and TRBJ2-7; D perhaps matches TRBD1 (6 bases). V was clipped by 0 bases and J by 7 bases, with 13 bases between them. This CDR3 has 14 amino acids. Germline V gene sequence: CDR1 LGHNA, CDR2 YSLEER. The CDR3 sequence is CASSQDRSGVEQYF. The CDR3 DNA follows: TGCGCCAGCAGCCAAGATCGGTCAGGGGTAGAGCAGTACTTC.

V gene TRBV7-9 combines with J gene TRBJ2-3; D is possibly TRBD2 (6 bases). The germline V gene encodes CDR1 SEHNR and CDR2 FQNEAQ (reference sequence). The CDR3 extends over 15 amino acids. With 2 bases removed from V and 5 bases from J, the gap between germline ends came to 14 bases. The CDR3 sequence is CASSLQAGSKDTQYF. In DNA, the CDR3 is TGTGCCAGCAGCTTACAGGCGGGGTCAAAAGATACGCAGTATTTT.